This T cell receptor (beta chain) was observed in a study of shared clonotypes between healthy human individuals. V lost 4 bases, J lost 6 bases, and 10 bases stayed unmatched. The CDR3 loop spans 16 amino acids. CDR1 is SGDLS and CDR2 is YYNGEE in the germline V gene. General study findings and limits: Having only a few donors restricted how much genetic and exposure-history diversity was captured.

Negatively enriched CD4+ T cells were divided by CD45RA into naive and memory. Several immunoSEQ plates received, in even portions, the genomic DNA of each subset. TCRdb's copy holds only in-frame clones and misses some; the assay was immunoSEQ multiplex PCR. The sample consists of some 1.5 million clones, roughly 95% of them appearing once. This clone occurred once. What it recognizes is unknown. The specimen sequenced was naive CD4+ T cells sorted from blood. Subset described: CD45RA+ positively selected. The V and J genes are TRBV9 and TRBJ2-3; 11 positions match TRBD2. The receptor comes from a man aged 30 to 39 in good health. CDR3 protein: CASSMDSGTSGDTQYF. The DNA of the CDR3 is TGTGCCAGCAGCATGGACTCCGGGACTAGCGGCGATACGCAGTATTTT.